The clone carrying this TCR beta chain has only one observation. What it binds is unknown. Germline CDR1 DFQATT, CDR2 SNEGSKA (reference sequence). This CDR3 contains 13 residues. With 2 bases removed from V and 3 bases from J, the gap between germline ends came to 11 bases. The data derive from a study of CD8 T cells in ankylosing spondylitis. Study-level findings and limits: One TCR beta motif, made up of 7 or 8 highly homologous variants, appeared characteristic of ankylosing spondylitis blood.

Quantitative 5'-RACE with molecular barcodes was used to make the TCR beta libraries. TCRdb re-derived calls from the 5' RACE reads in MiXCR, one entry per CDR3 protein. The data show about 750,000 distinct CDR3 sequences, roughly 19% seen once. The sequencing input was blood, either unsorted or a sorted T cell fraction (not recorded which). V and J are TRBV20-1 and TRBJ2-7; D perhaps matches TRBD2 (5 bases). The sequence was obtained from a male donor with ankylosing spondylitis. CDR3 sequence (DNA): TGCAGTGCTAGACCCCTGAGCGGCTACGAGCAGTACTTC. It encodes CSARPLSGYEQYF.